This TCR beta chain is from a study of blood T cell repertoires in COVID-19. Study-wide context: Sites across the United States, Italy and Spain contributed samples from acute and convalescent COVID-19. Sources were T cells, B-cell-depleted T cells, or PBMCs; the material itself was cDNA or gDNA.

This CDR3 comprises 17 residues. Trimming removed 4 bases from V and 0 bases from J, with 17 bases in between. Germline CDR1 SGHRS, CDR2 YFSETQ. TCRdb's table, derived via immunoSEQ multiplex PCR, lists solely in-frame clones and lacks some. The sample consists of fewer than 150,000 clones, around 85% of them appearing once. In Seattle, patients joined the study during active infection and were tracked longitudinally. This rearrangement joins TRBV5-1 to TRBJ1-5, with no clear D. Sequenced: peripheral blood. The receptor was isolated from a woman in her sixties or seventies with COVID-19, enrolled during active disease. For the CDR3, the DNA is TGCGCCAGCAGCCTCGGAGTAGTTGGGTATAGCAATCAGCCCCAGCATTTT. This encodes CASSLGVVGYSNQPQHF.